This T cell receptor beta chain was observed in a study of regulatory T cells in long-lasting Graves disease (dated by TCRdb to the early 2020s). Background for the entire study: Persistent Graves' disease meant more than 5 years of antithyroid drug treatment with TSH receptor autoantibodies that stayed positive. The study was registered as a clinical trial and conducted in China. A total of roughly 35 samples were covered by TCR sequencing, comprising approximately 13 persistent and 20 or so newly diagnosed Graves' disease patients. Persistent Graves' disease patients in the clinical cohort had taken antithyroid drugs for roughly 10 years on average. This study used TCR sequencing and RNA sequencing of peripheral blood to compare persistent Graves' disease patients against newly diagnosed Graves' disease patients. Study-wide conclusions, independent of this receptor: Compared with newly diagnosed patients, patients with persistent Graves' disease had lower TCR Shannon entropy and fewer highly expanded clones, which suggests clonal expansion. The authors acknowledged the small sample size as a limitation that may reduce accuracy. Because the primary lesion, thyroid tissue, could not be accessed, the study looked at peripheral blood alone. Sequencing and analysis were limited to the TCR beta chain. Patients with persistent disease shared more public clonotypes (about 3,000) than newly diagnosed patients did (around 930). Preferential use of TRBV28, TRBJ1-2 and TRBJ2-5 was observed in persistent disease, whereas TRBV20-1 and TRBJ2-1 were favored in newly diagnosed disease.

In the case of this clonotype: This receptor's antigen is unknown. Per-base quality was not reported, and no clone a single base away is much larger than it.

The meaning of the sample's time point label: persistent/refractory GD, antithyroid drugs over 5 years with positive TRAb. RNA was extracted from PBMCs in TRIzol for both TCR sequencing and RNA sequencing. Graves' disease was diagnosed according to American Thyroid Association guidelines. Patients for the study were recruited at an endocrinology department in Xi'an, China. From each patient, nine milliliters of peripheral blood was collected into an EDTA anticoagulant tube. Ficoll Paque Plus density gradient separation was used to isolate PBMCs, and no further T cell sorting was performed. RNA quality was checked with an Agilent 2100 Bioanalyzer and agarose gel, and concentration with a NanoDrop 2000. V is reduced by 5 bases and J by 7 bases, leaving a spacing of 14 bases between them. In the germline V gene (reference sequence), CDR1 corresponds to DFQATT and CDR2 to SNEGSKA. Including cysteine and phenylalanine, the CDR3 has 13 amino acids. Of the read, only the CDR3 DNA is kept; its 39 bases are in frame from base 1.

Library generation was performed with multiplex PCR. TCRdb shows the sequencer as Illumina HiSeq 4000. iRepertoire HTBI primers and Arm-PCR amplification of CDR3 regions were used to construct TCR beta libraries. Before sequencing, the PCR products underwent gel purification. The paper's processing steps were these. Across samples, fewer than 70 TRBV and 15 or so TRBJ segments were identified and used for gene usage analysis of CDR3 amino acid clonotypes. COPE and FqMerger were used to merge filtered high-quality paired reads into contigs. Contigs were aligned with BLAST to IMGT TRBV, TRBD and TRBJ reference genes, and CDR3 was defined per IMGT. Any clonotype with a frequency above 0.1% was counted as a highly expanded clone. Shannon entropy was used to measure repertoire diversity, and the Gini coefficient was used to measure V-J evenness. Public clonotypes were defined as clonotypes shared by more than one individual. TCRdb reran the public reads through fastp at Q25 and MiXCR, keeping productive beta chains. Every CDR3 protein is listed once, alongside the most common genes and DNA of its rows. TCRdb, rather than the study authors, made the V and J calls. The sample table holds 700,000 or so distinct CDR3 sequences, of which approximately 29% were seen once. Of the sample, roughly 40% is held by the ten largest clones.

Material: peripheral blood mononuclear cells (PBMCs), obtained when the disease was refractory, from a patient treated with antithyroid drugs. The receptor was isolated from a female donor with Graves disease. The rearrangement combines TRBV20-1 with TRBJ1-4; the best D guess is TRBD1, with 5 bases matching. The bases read TGCAGTGCTCCCCCCGGGGGGGGTGAAAAACTGTTTTTT. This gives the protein CSAPPGGGEKLFF.